The T cell receptor beta chain under discussion was sequenced for a study of T cell responses to AZD1222 COVID-19 vaccine. Generated by immunoSEQ multiplex PCR, the TCRdb table keeps only in-frame clones and is missing some. Here the sample spans about 130,000 clones, about 89% being singletons. V was pared by 0 bases and J by 4 bases, with 4 bases between. Germline CDR1 reads SGHAT; CDR2 reads FQNNGV. This CDR3 has 13 residues. The chain links TRBV11-2 to TRBJ1-5; D unclear. The receptor was isolated from an adult in good health. The sample here was peripheral blood, taken on day 0 of AZD1222 vaccination. Here the CDR3 DNA reads TGTGCCAGCAGCTTAGAGCAAAATCAGCCCCAGCATTTT. Protein sequence: CASSLEQNQPQHF.